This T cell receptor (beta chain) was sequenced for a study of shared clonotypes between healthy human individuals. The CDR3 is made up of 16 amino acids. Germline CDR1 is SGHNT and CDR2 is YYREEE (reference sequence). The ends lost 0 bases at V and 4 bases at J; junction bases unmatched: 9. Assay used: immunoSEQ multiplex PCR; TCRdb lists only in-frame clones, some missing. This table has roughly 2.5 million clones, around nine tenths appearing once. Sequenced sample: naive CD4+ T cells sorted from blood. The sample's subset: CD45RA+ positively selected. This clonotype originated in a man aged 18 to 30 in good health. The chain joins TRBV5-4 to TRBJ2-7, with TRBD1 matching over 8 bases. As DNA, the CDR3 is TGTGCCAGCAGCTTGGATCTGGACAGGGCGTCTTACGAGCAGTACTTC. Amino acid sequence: CASSLDLDRASYEQYF.